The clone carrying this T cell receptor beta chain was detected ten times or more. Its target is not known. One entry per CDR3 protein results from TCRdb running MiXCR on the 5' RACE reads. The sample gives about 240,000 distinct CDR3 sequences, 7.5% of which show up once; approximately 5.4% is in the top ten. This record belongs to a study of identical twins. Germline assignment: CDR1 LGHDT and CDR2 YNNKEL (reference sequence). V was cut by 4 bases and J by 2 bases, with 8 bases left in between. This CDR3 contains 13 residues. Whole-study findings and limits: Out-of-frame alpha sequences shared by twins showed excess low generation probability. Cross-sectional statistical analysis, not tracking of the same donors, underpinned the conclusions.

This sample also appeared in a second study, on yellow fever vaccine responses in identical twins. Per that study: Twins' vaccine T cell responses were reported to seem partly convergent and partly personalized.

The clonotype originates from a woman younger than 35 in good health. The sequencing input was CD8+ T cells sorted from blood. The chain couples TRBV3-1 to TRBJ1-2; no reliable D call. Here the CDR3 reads CASSPDGNYGYTF. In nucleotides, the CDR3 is TGTGCCAGCAGCCCCGACGGGAACTATGGCTACACCTTC.